These 8 T cell receptor beta chains originate from one sample sequenced in a study of OX40 agonist ivuxolimab in advanced cancers. The data were produced by immunoSEQ multiplex PCR, yet TCRdb's version contains in-frame clones alone and is incomplete. The profile shows about 50,000 clones, approximately 80% of them singletons. The sample consisted of CD4+ or CD8+ T cells sorted from blood, taken in a trial of the OX40 agonist ivuxolimab. The source of these receptors is an adult with an advanced solid tumor such as melanoma, head and neck, liver or kidney cancer.

The chain links TRBV7-3 to TRBJ2-2; TRBD2 might be the D (6 bases). V was shortened by 2 bases and J by 5 bases, with 9 bases between the two germline ends. Per germline, CDR1 SGHTA and CDR2 FQGTGA. CDR3 size: 14 residues. CDR3 sequence: CASSLGRETGELFF. The CDR3 DNA is TGTGCCAGCAGCTTAGGTCGGGAGACCGGGGAGCTGTTTTTT. The full variable domain, completed using reference TRBV7-3 and TRBJ2-2, is GAGVSQTPSNKVTEKGKYVELRCDPISGHTALYWYRQSLGQGPEFLIYFQGTGAADDSGLPNDRFFAVRPEGSVSTLKIQRTERGDSAVYLCASSLGRETGELFFGEGSRLTVL.

The chain combines TRBV7-3 with TRBJ2-2, with 7 bases aligning to TRBD1. The ends lost 5 bases at V and 6 bases at J; junction bases unmatched: 6. This CDR3 has 14 residues. CDR1 and CDR2 from the germline V gene are SGHTA and FQGTGA. CDR3 residues: CASSRDRAAGELFF. The CDR3 region has the DNA TGTGCCAGCAGCCGCGACAGGGCTGCCGGGGAGCTGTTTTTT.

The chain couples TRBV7-2 to TRBJ2-6, with TRBD1 matching over 10 bases. Germline V gene sequence: CDR1 SGHTA, CDR2 FQGNSA. Losses at the gene ends were 5 bases for V and 1 base for J; bases not matched to a gene: 8. The CDR3 is 18 amino acids. This CDR3 is CASSPRDRGSSGANVLTF. CDR3 in DNA: TGTGCCAGCAGCCCCCGGGACAGGGGTTCGTCTGGGGCCAACGTCCTGACTTTC.

The rearrangement uses TRBV28 and TRBJ1-3, with 8 bases that match TRBD1. With 5 bases clipped from V and 1 base from J, the junction kept 7 bases outside the gene matches. There are 16 residues in the CDR3. Germline V CDR1 and CDR2: MDHEN, SYDVKM. The CDR3 DNA sequence: TGTGCCAGCAGTCCGAACAGGGGGAAGTCTGGAAACACCATATATTTT. This translates into CASSPNRGKSGNTIYF.

This sequence joins TRBV5-6 and TRBJ1-3, with D tentatively TRBD1 (5 bases). Germline-derived CDR1 and CDR2 are SGHDT and YYEEEE. The CDR3 loop spans 17 amino acids. V dropped 1 base and J dropped 0 bases, with 14 bases sitting between them. The CDR3 sequence: CASSLSWGSGSGNTIYF. The DNA of the CDR3 is TGTGCCAGCAGCTTGTCGTGGGGGTCGGGCTCTGGAAACACCATATATTTT.

This sequence joins TRBV10-1 and TRBJ2-2; 10 bases are a match to TRBD2. CDR3 length: 16 residues. V trimming: 5 bases; J trimming: 5 bases; junction bases outside the gene matches: 8. CDR1 and CDR2 from the germline V gene are WNHNN and SYGVQD (reference sequence). This chain's CDR3 is CASSLAGVISTGELFF. The CDR3 nucleotides read TGCGCCAGCAGTCTAGCGGGGGTTATTTCGACCGGGGAGCTGTTTTTT.

The rearrangement joins TRBV7-8 to TRBJ1-2; D is undetermined. Trimming cost V 5 bases and J 4 bases, with 11 bases left between them. The length of the CDR3 is 13 residues. CDR1 and CDR2 from the germline V gene are SGHVS and FQNEAQ. The CDR3 bases are TGTGCCAGCAGCGCCTTAGCTAGCTATGGCTACACCTTC. Protein sequence: CASSALASYGYTF.

The genes are TRBV4-3 and TRBJ1-5; 7 bases are shared with TRBD1. This CDR3 region has 13 residues. The V segment lost 4 bases and the J segment 10 bases; nucleotides outside the gene matches: 7. Germline V CDR1 and CDR2: LGHNA, YSLEER. The CDR3 loop reads CASSPTGSPPQHF. The CDR3 DNA follows: TGCGCCAGCAGCCCGACAGGGTCCCCCCCCCAGCATTTT.